This TCR beta chain was captured in a study of cytomegalovirus exposure and HLA in healthy donors. Looking at the study overall: An early data release held tens of millions of unique TCRs from HLA-typed donors. Study-wide results and limits: Some highly shared sequence variants likely arose as a pipeline artifact. Listed as cytomegalovirus-associated were more than 150 TCR beta chains. TCR beta V- and J-gene trimming, according to a later analysis, was linked to a missense DCLRE1C variant.

CDR3 size: 15 residues. Germline CDR1 reads SGHVS; CDR2 reads FQNEAQ. The V and J ends lost 3 bases and 4 bases respectively, with 12 bases between them. The PCR was carried out with 60 Vbeta primers and 13 Jbeta primers. The table came from immunoSEQ multiplex PCR; TCRdb's copy has only in-frame clones and leaves some out. The sample contains 84,000 or so clones, around 77% of which appear only once. Regarding this clone: Its antigen is still unknown.

This sequence was found in a man aged 30-40 years in good health and CMV-seronegative. The chain is built from TRBV7-8 and TRBJ1-4; D perhaps matches TRBD1 (5 bases). The sequenced material came from PBMCs. CDR3 residues: CASSLSGGINEKLFF. CDR3 sequence (DNA): TGTGCCAGCAGCTTGTCGGGGGGGATTAATGAAAAACTGTTTTTT.